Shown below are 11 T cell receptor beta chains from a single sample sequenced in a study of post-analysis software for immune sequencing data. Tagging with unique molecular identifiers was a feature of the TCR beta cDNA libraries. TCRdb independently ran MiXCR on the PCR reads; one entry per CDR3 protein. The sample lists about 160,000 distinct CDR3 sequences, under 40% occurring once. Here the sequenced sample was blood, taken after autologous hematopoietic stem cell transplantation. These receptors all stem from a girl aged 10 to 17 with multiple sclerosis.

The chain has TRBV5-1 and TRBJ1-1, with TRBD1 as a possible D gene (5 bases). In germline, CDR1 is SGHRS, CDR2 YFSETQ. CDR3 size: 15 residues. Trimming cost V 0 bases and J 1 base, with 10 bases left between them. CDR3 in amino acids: CASSLGDGANTEAFF. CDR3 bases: TGCGCCAGCAGCTTGGGGGACGGGGCGAACACTGAAGCTTTCTTT.

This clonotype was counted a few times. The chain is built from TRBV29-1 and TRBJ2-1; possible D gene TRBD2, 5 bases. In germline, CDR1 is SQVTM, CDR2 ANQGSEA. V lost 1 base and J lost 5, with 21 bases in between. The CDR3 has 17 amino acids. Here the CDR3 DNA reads TGCAGCGTTGAAGGGTACGGTAGCGTTCGGTTTAACAATGAGCAGTTCTTC. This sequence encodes CSVEGYGSVRFNNEQFF.

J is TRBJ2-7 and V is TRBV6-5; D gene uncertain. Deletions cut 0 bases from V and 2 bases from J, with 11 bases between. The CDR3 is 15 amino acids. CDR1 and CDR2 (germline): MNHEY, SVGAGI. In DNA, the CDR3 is TGTGCCAGCAGTTACTCAGAGGAAGAGGCCTACGAGCAGTACTTC. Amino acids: CASSYSEEEAYEQYF.

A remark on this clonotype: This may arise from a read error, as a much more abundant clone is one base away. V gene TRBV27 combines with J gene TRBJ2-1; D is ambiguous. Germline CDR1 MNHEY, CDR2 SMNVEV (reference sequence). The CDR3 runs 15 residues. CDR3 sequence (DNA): TGTGCCAACAGTCTGGGCAATCTACCGTACAATGAGCAGTTCTTC. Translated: CANSLGNLPYNEQFF.

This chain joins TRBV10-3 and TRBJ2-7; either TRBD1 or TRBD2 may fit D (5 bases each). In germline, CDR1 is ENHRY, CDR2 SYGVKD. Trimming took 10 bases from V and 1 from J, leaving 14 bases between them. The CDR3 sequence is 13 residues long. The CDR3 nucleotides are TGTGCCACCGGGACGGATTCTTCCTACGAGCAGTACTTC. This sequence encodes CATGTDSSYEQYF.

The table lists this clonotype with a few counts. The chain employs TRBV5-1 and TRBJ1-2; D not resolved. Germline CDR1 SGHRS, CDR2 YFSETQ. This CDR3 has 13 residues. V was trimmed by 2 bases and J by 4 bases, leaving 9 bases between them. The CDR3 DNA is TGCGCCAGCAGCTTAGAAAGCGGCTATGGCTACACCTTC. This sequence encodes CASSLESGYGYTF.

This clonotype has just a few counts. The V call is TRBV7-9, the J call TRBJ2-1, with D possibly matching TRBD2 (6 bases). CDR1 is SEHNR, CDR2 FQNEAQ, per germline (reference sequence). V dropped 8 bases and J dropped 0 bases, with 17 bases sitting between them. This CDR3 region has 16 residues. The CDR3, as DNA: TGTGCCAGCCCGGCCTCGGGAGCCAACTCCTACAATGAGCAGTTCTTC. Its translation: CASPASGANSYNEQFF.

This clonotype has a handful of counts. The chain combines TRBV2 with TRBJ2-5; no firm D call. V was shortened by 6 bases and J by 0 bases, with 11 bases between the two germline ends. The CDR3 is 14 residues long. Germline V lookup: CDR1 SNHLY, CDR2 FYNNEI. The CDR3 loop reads CASSVRADQETQYF. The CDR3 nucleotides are TGTGCCAGCAGCGTTCGCGCGGACCAAGAGACCCAGTACTTC.

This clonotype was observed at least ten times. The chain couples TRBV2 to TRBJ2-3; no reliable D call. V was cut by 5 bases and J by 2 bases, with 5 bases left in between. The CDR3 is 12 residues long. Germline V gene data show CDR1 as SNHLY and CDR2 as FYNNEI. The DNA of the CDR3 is TGTGCCAGCAGTCACGACACAGATACGCAGTATTTT. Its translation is CASSHDTDTQYF.

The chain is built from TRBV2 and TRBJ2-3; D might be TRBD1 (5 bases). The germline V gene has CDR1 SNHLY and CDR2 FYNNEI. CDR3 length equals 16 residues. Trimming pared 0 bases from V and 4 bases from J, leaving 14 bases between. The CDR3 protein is CASSEARGNGADTQYF. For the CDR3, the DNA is TGTGCCAGCAGTGAAGCTAGGGGTAATGGGGCAGATACGCAGTATTTT.

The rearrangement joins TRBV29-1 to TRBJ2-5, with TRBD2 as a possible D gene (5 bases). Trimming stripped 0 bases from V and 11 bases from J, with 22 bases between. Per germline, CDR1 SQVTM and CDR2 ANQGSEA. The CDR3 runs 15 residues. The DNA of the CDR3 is TGCAGCGTTGAAGATTACAGCGGCGTGGTCAATGAGCAGTACTTC. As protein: CSVEDYSGVVNEQYF. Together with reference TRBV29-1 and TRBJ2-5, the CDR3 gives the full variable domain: SAVISQKPSRDICQRGTSLTIQCQVDSQVTMMFWYRQQPGQSLTLIATANQGSEATYESGFVIDKFPISRPNLTFSTLTVSNMSPEDSSIYLCSVEDYSGVVNEQYFGPGTRLLVL.